Reported below is one T cell receptor (beta chain). Using immunoSEQ multiplex PCR, the repertoire was profiled, and TCRdb retains in-frame clones only, with some absent. The sample yields around 83,000 clones, around nine tenths seen once. CDR1 KGHSH and CDR2 LQKENI come from the germline V gene. CDR3 length: 14 amino acids. With 2 bases removed from V and 2 bases from J, the gap between germline ends came to 9 bases. This entry belongs to a study of T cell changes during pregnancy in multiple sclerosis. This sequence joins TRBV18 and TRBJ1-1; D possibly corresponds to TRBD1 (6 bases). The material sequenced was CD4+ T cells from peripheral blood mononuclear cells, taken in the second trimester of pregnancy. The TCR sequence derives from a female donor with multiple sclerosis, enrolled in a pregnancy study. CDR3: CASSPRTENTEAFF. DNA of the CDR3: TGTGCCAGCTCACCAAGGACAGAAAACACTGAAGCTTTCTTT.